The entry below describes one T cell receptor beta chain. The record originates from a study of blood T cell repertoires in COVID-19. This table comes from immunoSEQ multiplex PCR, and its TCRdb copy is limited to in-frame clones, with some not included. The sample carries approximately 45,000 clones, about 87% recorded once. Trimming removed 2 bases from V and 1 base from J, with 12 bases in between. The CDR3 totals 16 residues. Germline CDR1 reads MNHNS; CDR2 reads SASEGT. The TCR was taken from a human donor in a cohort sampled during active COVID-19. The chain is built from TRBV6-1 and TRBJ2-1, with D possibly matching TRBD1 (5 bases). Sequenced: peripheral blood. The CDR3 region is CASSETPKGSYNEQFF. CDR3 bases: TGTGCCAGCAGTGAAACCCCTAAGGGGTCCTACAATGAGCAGTTCTTC.